This T cell receptor beta chain was identified in a study of cytomegalovirus exposure and HLA in healthy donors. Trimming removed 1 base from V and 8 bases from J, with 6 bases in between. Germline V CDR1 and CDR2: MNHNS, SASEGT. This CDR3 is 13 amino acids long. PCR involved 60 Vbeta and 13 Jbeta primers. Sequencing was performed with immunoSEQ multiplex PCR; in TCRdb, only in-frame clones are kept and a portion is missing. The table has around 120,000 clones, about two thirds seen once; the top ten hold about 7.9%. In its sample, this clone was seen a few times. Antigen unknown. General study points: Association with HLA alleles at 0.05 false discovery rate was found for about 17,000 TCR beta sequences in a later analysis.

Sequencing was performed on PBMCs. The receptor's source is a woman between 35 and 50 years old in good health and CMV-seropositive. The V and J genes are TRBV6-1 and TRBJ1-6; D is uncertain. The CDR3 region is CASSEDRYSPLHF. Written as DNA, the CDR3 is TGTGCCAGCAGTGAAGATCGGTATTCACCCCTCCACTTT.